This passage covers 24 T cell receptor beta chains from one sample sequenced in a study of T cells in Graves' hyperthyroidism and ophthalmopathy. What was amplified from RNA transcripts were TCR beta CDR3 regions. First-round RT-PCR targeting the TCR CDR3 was performed with the HTBI primer set. TCRdb itself ran the multiplex PCR reads through MiXCR, one entry per CDR3 protein. The table lists 600,000 or so distinct CDR3 sequences, around 15% of them singletons. The sample comprised blood. Receptors were obtained from a woman aged 30 to 39 with Graves' hyperthyroidism.

This clonotype was seen ten or more times. The chain links TRBV28 to TRBJ1-6, with D possibly matching TRBD1 (5 bases). Trimming removed 2 bases from V and 11 bases from J, with 16 bases in between. Germline V gene lookup returns CDR1 MDHEN and CDR2 SYDVKM. This CDR3 has 15 residues. CDR3 in amino acids: CASSLGDGGVPPLHF. CDR3 DNA sequence: TGTGCCAGCAGTTTAGGGGACGGAGGGGTCCCACCCCTCCACTTT.

This clonotype has more than one count but fewer than ten. The chain combines TRBV2 with TRBJ2-5, with D unresolved. CDR3 length: 12 residues. The ends were cut back, 3 bases at V and 5 bases at J, with 7 bases in the middle. Per germline, CDR1 SNHLY and CDR2 FYNNEI. This CDR3 is CASSDLSETQYF. CDR3 nucleotides: TGTGCCAGCAGTGACCTATCTGAGACCCAGTACTTC.

The chain joins TRBV12-3 or TRBV12-4 to TRBJ2-3; D may correspond to TRBD1 or TRBD2 (5 bases each). The CDR3 consists of 15 residues. Trimming took 6 bases from V and 3 from J, leaving 16 bases between them. The CDR3 DNA is TGTGCCAGCAGCCAAGTGAGGGGCGCGACAGATACGCAGTATTTT. This sequence encodes CASSQVRGATDTQYF.

This clonotype was recorded at least ten times. This chain uses TRBV7-3 with TRBJ2-3; 9 bases are shared with TRBD2. Losses at the gene ends were 3 bases for V and 4 bases for J; bases not matched to a gene: 8. CDR1 and CDR2 from the germline V gene are SGHTA and FQGTGA. The CDR3 is 16 amino acids. CDR3 in amino acids: CASSLTSGPPPDTQYF. CDR3 in DNA: TGTGCCAGCAGCTTGACTAGCGGTCCCCCCCCAGATACGCAGTATTTT.

This clonotype occurred many times. The chain links TRBV2 to TRBJ2-3, with 10 positions matching TRBD2. V lost 5 bases to trimming and J lost 0 bases; unmatched junction nucleotides: 11. Looked up from germline, CDR1 is SNHLY and CDR2 is FYNNEI. The CDR3 is 18 residues long. The CDR3 bases are TGTGCCAGCAGTACCATATCTGAGACTAGCGGGAGCACAGATACGCAGTATTTT. Its protein is CASSTISETSGSTDTQYF.

In this sample, this clonotype turned up many times. The chain is built from TRBV20-1 and TRBJ2-1; 7 bases are a match to TRBD2. J was trimmed by 2 bases and V by 3 bases; bases with no gene match: 7. Germline-derived CDR1 and CDR2 are DFQATT and SNEGSKA (reference sequence). This CDR3 comprises 15 residues. The CDR3 coding sequence is TGCAGTGCTAGGTTCCGGGACTACACCTACAATGAGCAGTTCTTC. It encodes CSARFRDYTYNEQFF.

This clonotype was seen ten or more times. This sequence joins TRBV28 and TRBJ2-1, with TRBD1 matching 8 bases. Germline assignment: CDR1 MDHEN and CDR2 SYDVKM. V dropped 5 bases and J dropped 0; count of bases not matched to a gene: 6. The CDR3 length is 16 residues. The CDR3 DNA reads TGTGCCAGCAGTCCGCGGACAGGGAACTCCTACAATGAGCAGTTCTTC. Residues: CASSPRTGNSYNEQFF.

This clonotype has ten or more counts. This chain uses TRBV3-1 with TRBJ1-4; TRBD1 aligns across 8 bases. This CDR3 has 16 residues. CDR1 is LGHDT and CDR2 is YNNKEL in the germline V gene (reference sequence). Trimming at V came to 6 bases and at J to 7 bases, leaving 13 bases not matched to a gene. The CDR3 spells CASSLTGAFFGEKLFF. CDR3 nucleotide sequence: TGTGCCAGCAGTCTGACAGGGGCGTTCTTCGGTGAAAAACTGTTTTTT.

This clonotype appeared many times. One junction end disagrees with the germline gene, perhaps due to a read error. The chain employs TRBV20-1 and TRBJ2-5; D ambiguous. The CDR3 contains 11 residues. The germline V gene has CDR1 DFQATT and CDR2 SNEGSKA (reference sequence). This CDR3 reads CGSDLQETQYF. CDR3 DNA sequence: TGTGGGTCGGACCTACAAGAGACCCAGTACTTC.

This clonotype was detected a few times. The chain joins TRBV7-3 to TRBJ2-7; D might be TRBD1 (7 bases). CDR3 size: 17 residues. V was pared by 5 bases and J by 4 bases, with 24 bases between. Germline loops: CDR1 SGHTA, CDR2 FQGTGA. Here the CDR3 reads CASSPARGTAVEYEQYF. CDR3 bases: TGTGCCAGCAGCCCCGCCCGCGGGACAGCAGTAGAGTACGAGCAGTACTTC.

In this sample, this clonotype turned up many times. This chain connects TRBV7-2 to TRBJ1-2; 9 bases agree with TRBD1. The CDR3 contains 14 residues. The trim removed 4 bases at V and 8 bases at J, leaving 8 bases unmatched. Germline CDR1 SGHTA, CDR2 FQGNSA. The CDR3 DNA sequence: TGTGCCAGCAGCTCAGCGACAGGGGGTGAGGGCTACACCTTC. Its translation: CASSSATGGEGYTF.

The table lists this clonotype with many counts. The CDR3 region has the DNA TGTGCCAGCAACCGAGGACAGGGAGGCCAAGAGACCCAGTACTTC. Translating it yields CASNRGQGGQETQYF. The V and J genes are TRBV28 and TRBJ2-5; 8 bases line up with TRBD1. This CDR3 has 15 amino acids. Germline trimming cut 7 bases from V and 1 base from J; bases unmatched to any gene: 8. CDR1 and CDR2 from the germline V gene are MDHEN and SYDVKM.

This clonotype has at least ten counts. V is TRBV12-3 or TRBV12-4 and J is TRBJ1-2; a possible D gene is TRBD1 (5 bases). V lost 6 bases to trimming and J lost 5 bases, with 13 bases between them. The CDR3 sequence is 13 residues long. The CDR3 is CASRPRDRYGYTF. The CDR3 coding sequence is TGTGCCAGCAGACCCCGGGACCGGTATGGCTACACCTTC.

This clonotype was observed many times. V usage is TRBV20-1 and J usage is TRBJ2-5; perhaps TRBD1 as D (5 bases). This CDR3 is 14 amino acids long. V lost 0 bases and J lost 5, with 13 bases in between. The germline V gene encodes CDR1 DFQATT and CDR2 SNEGSKA (reference sequence). The CDR3 spells CSARDSRVQETQYF. CDR3 bases: TGCAGTGCTAGAGATTCCAGGGTTCAGGAGACCCAGTACTTC.

This clonotype was counted between two and nine times. The chain couples TRBV29-1 to TRBJ2-3; 8 nucleotides line up with TRBD1. Unmatched junction bases numbered 6, after V lost 1 base and J lost 3 bases. From germline, CDR1 is SQVTM and CDR2 ANQGSEA. This CDR3 contains 15 residues. The CDR3 region has the DNA TGCAGCGTTGAAGTGCGTTACAGGGGGACAGATACGCAGTATTTT. Translated, it gives CSVEVRYRGTDTQYF.

This clonotype has only a few counts. The CDR3 loop is CASGLGTGREYF. For the CDR3, the DNA is TGTGCTAGTGGTTTGGGGACAGGGCGTGAGTACTTC. The V call is TRBV12-5, the J call TRBJ2-5; TRBD1 matches at 8 bases. Germline loops: CDR1 LGHNT, CDR2 FRNRAP. The CDR3 has 12 amino acids. The V gene end was trimmed by 1 base and the J gene end by 12 bases; junction bases not matched to a gene: 4.

The J gene is TRBJ2-5, the V gene TRBV2; the D gene could be TRBD1 or TRBD2 (6 bases each). The V gene lost 0 bases and the J gene lost 2 bases, with 10 bases spanning the gap. The CDR3 sequence is 15 residues long. CDR1 and CDR2 (germline): SNHLY, FYNNEI. CDR3 sequence: CASSEARGRQETQYF. CDR3 nucleotides: TGTGCCAGCAGTGAAGCCCGGGGGCGTCAAGAGACCCAGTACTTC.

This clonotype was detected ten times or more. CDR3 DNA: TGTGCCAGCAGTGGAGTGATCCGGGACTCCTTTAAGGGGGTCTATGGCTACACCTTC. The encoded protein is CASSGVIRDSFKGVYGYTF. The V and J genes are TRBV25-1 and TRBJ1-2; D possibly corresponds to TRBD1 (6 bases). Between the trimmed V and J ends, which lost 4 bases and 4 bases, there was a span of 28 bases. Germline loops: CDR1 MGHDK, CDR2 SYGVNS. CDR3 size: 19 residues.

This clonotype has ten or more counts. The rearrangement links TRBV18 to TRBJ1-6; D call uncertain. The V end lost 6 bases, the J end lost 3 bases, and 12 bases lay between the germline ends. From germline, CDR1 is KGHSH and CDR2 LQKENI. The CDR3 runs 15 residues. The CDR3 here is CASSLDGLYNSPLHF. The CDR3 region has the DNA TGTGCCAGCTCCCTGGACGGCCTCTATAATTCACCCCTCCACTTT. The full variable domain, in which reference TRBV18 and TRBJ1-6 provide the parts outside the CDR3, is NAGVMQNPRHLVRRRGQEARLRCSPMKGHSHVYWYRQLPEEGLKFMVYLQKENIIDESGMPKERFSAEFPKEGPSILRIQQVVRGDSAAYFCASSLDGLYNSPLHFGNGTRLTVT.

This clonotype was seen a single time. One end of the junction varies from germline; a read error may be responsible. This rearrangement joins TRBV2 to TRBJ2-5; D remains unclear. The CDR3 consists of 11 residues. CDR1 SNHLY and CDR2 FYNNEI come from the germline V gene. CDR3 protein: CASSVQEIQYF. CDR3 nucleotides: TGTGCCAGCAGTGTGCAAGAGATCCAGTACTTC.

About this clonotype: At one boundary the junction diverges from the germline segment, which might be a read error. The chain recombines TRBV5-1 with TRBJ1-2; D not resolved. The CDR3 contains 12 residues. Germline CDR1 and CDR2: SGHRS and YFSETQ. CDR3 nucleotide sequence: TGTGCCAGCAGCCGACCGCCGGAGGGCTACACCTTC. Amino acid sequence: CASSRPPEGYTF.

The chain employs TRBV30 and TRBJ2-2, with 8 bases lining up with TRBD2. Germline values: CDR1 GTSNPN, CDR2 SVGIG (reference sequence). The V and J ends lost 3 bases and 6 bases, in that order; junction bases with no gene match: 9. CDR3 size: 15 residues. CDR3 in DNA: TGTGCCTGGAGGCCGGGAGGGGGAGACGCCGGGGAGCTGTTTTTT. Its translation: CAWRPGGGDAGELFF.

This clonotype was found many times. The J gene is TRBJ2-7, the V gene TRBV18; D may match TRBD1 or TRBD2 (6 bases each). The CDR3 loop spans 17 amino acids. Trimming stripped 4 bases from V and 2 bases from J, with 21 bases between. Germline loops: CDR1 KGHSH, CDR2 LQKENI. CDR3 nucleotides: TGTGCCAGCTCACAAAGGACTACCCCGACAGGTCCCTACGAGCAGTACTTC. Protein sequence: CASSQRTTPTGPYEQYF.

There are many counts of this clonotype. The rearrangement links TRBV10-1 to TRBJ2-1, with 9 bases fitting TRBD2. V dropped 6 bases and J dropped 6; count of bases not matched to a gene: 9. From germline, CDR1 is WNHNN and CDR2 SYGVQD (reference sequence). The CDR3 contains 15 residues. The CDR3 region has the DNA TGCGCCAGCAGCCCTCGAGCGGGAGGTACCAATGAGCAGTTCTTC. Translating gives CASSPRAGGTNEQFF.